The following is a TCR beta chain sequence with its context. The CDR3 does not close with the conserved phenylalanine or tryptophan, likely indicating a read error. It is unclear where the CDR3 begins or ends on the DNA, so no DNA is shown, and the CDR3 is as TCRdb lists it. The lymph nodes were axillary draining lymph nodes from breast cancer patients. Using its own MiXCR run on the multiplex PCR reads, TCRdb lists one record per CDR3 protein. Counted here are 120,000 to 150,000 distinct CDR3 sequences, approximately 29% occurring once; the ten biggest clones make up approximately 2.3%. This record comes from a study of breast tumors, draining lymph nodes, adjacent tissues. This clonotype was sampled from a female donor with breast cancer. Some clones in this sample may be carry-over from other donors' samples. The sequencing input was axillary lymph node tissue.

The chain's CDR3 is CASSYRQGLI. V and J are TRBV6-2 or TRBV6-3 and TRBJ2-5; the table's D call, TRBD2, was not checked against the DNA. The length of the CDR3 is 10 amino acids, counting both ends. Germline V lookup: CDR1 MNHEY, CDR2 SVGEGT.